This T cell receptor beta chain comes out of a study of OX40 agonist ivuxolimab in advanced cancers. About the research overall: Dosing consisted of intravenous ivuxolimab at 0.01 to 10 mg/kg every 2 weeks. Antecedent anti-PD-1, anti-PD-L1 or anti-CTLA-4 therapy was permissible, with about 40% having received some.

TCRdb keeps only in-frame clones here, not all; method: immunoSEQ multiplex PCR. The sample yields roughly 46,000 clones, 80% to 90% seen once. V was shortened by 2 bases and J by 6 bases, with 4 bases between the two germline ends. CDR1 is MDHEN and CDR2 is SYDVKM in the germline V gene. The CDR3 length is 12 residues. Blood samples were obtained at baseline, cycle 4 day 1, and cycle 7 day 1. The input for sequencing was CD4+ or CD8+ T cells sorted from blood, taken in a trial of the OX40 agonist ivuxolimab. This sequence originates from an adult with an advanced solid tumor such as melanoma, head and neck, liver or kidney cancer. The chain combines TRBV28 with TRBJ2-2; D call uncertain. The CDR3 spells CASSLQAGELFF. The CDR3 nucleotides read TGTGCCAGCAGTTTACAAGCCGGGGAGCTGTTTTTT.